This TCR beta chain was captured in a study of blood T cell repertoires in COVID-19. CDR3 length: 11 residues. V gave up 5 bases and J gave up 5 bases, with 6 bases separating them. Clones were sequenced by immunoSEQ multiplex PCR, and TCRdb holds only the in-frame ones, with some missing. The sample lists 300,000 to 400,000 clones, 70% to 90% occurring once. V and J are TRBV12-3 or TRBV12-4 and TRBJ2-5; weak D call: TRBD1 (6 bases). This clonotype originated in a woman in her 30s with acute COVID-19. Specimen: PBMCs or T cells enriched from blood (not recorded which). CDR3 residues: CASSDRETQYF. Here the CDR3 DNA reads TGTGCCAGCAGTGACAGGGAGACCCAGTACTTC.